A single sample is the source of the 7 T cell receptor beta chains below, sequenced in a study of blood T cell repertoires in COVID-19. Here immunoSEQ multiplex PCR was the method, and the copy in TCRdb shows in-frame clones only, minus some. The table shows some 350,000 clones, with over 75% occurring only once. The material sequenced was PBMCs or T cells enriched from blood (not recorded which). The receptors were gathered from a woman under 40 who had recovered from COVID-19.

V and J are TRBV5-8 and TRBJ1-4, with a weak D call TRBD1 (5 bases). V was shortened by 4 bases and J by 8 bases, with 21 bases between the two germline ends. The CDR3 runs 16 residues. Germline V gives CDR1 SGHTS, CDR2 YDEGEE. CDR3 bases: TGTGCCAGCAGCCGATGGGGAGGGGCCGAGAGGGAAAAACTGTTTTTT. Protein product: CASSRWGGAEREKLFF. The variable domain in full, completed from reference TRBV5-8 and TRBJ1-4, reads EAGVTQSPTHLIKTRGQQATLRCSPISGHTSVYWYQQALGLGLQFLLWYDEGEERNRGNFPPRFSGRQFPNYSSELNVNALELEDSALYLCASSRWGGAEREKLFFGSGTQLSVL.

The V gene is TRBV5-1, the J gene TRBJ1-1; possible D gene TRBD1, 6 bases. The CDR3 consists of 14 residues. Between the trimmed V and J ends, which lost 5 bases and 1 base, there was a span of 12 bases. CDR1 and CDR2 from the germline V gene are SGHRS and YFSETQ. The CDR3 reads CASRGTLWNTEAFF. The CDR3 DNA sequence: TGCGCCAGCAGAGGGACACTTTGGAACACTGAAGCTTTCTTT.

V and J are TRBV7-3 and TRBJ2-5; TRBD1 aligns across 9 bases. Germline-derived CDR1 and CDR2 are SGHTA and FQGTGA. The ends lost 5 bases at V and 5 bases at J; junction bases unmatched: 12. CDR3 length: 16 amino acids. CDR3 nucleotide sequence: TGTGCCAGCAGCGAAGGGGGACAGGGAGGTGGGGAGACCCAGTACTTC. It specifies CASSEGGQGGGETQYF.

V is TRBV10-3 and J is TRBJ1-1; 7 bases map to TRBD1. The V gene end was trimmed by 6 bases and the J gene end by 3 bases; junction bases not matched to a gene: 7. The CDR3 runs 14 residues. The V gene's germline CDR1 is ENHRY and CDR2 SYGVKD. The DNA of the CDR3 is TGTGCCATCAGCCCGGACCAGGGGGACACTGAAGCTTTCTTT. Translated: CAISPDQGDTEAFF.

The rearrangement joins TRBV11-3 to TRBJ2-2; D may be TRBD2 (5 bases). CDR1 SGHNT and CDR2 YENEEA come from the germline V gene. The CDR3 is made up of 13 amino acids. V lost 5 bases and J 6 bases, leaving 10 bases between the germline ends. The CDR3 spells CASSQTRAGELFF. In nucleotides, the CDR3 is TGTGCCAGCAGCCAGACGCGGGCCGGGGAGCTGTTTTTT. Complete variable domain (other parts from reference TRBV11-3 and TRBJ2-2): EAGVVQSPRYKIIEKKQPVAFWCNPISGHNTLYWYLQNLGQGPELLIRYENEEAVDDSQLPKDRFSAERLKGVDSTLKIQPAELGDSAVYLCASSQTRAGELFFGEGSRLTVL.

This chain connects TRBV18 to TRBJ2-7; D uncertain. Trimming stripped 3 bases from V and 3 bases from J, with 15 bases between. CDR1 and CDR2 (germline): KGHSH, LQKENI. This CDR3 region has 15 residues. Here the CDR3 DNA reads TGTGCCAGCTCACCCCCTACCACGACTGGCTACGAGCAGTACTTC. It yields the protein CASSPPTTTGYEQYF. The whole variable domain, filled in from reference TRBV18 and TRBJ2-7, reads NAGVMQNPRHLVRRRGQEARLRCSPMKGHSHVYWYRQLPEEGLKFMVYLQKENIIDESGMPKERFSAEFPKEGPSILRIQQVVRGDSAAYFCASSPPTTTGYEQYFGPGTRLTVT.

The CDR3 is CASRGGSDYGYTF. CDR3 DNA sequence: TGTGCCAGCCGGGGGGGGAGTGACTATGGCTACACCTTC. The chain links TRBV2 to TRBJ1-2; the D gene is possibly TRBD1 (5 bases). V was cut by 8 bases and J by 3 bases, with 13 bases left in between. CDR1 and CDR2 (germline): SNHLY, FYNNEI. The CDR3 loop spans 13 amino acids.